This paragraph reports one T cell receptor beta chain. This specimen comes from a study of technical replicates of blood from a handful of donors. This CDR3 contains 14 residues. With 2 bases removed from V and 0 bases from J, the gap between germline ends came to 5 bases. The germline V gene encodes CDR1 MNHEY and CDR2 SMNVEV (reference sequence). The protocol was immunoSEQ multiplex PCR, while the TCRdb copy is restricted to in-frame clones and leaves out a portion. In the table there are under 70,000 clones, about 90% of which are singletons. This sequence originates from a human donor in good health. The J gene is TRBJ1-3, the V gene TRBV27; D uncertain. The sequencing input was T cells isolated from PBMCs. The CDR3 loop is CASSLICSGNTIYF. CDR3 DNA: TGTGCCAGCAGTTTAATCTGCTCTGGAAACACCATATATTTT.